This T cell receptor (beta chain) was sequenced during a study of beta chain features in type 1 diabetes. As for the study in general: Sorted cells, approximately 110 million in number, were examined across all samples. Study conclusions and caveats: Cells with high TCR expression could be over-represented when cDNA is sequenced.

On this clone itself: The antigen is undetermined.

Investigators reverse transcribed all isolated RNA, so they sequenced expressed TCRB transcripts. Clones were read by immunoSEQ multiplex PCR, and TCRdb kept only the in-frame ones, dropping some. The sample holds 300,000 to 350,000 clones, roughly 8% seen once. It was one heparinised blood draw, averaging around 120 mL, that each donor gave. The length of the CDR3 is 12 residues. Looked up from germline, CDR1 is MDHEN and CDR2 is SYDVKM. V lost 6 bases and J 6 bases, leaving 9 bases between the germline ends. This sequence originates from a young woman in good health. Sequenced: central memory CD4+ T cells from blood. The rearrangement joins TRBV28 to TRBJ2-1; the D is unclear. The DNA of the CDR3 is TGTGCCAGCAGAAGGATGGGCAATGAGCAGTTCTTC. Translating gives CASRRMGNEQFF.